These T cell receptor beta chains were read from a single sample in a study of blood T cell repertoires in COVID-19. Using immunoSEQ multiplex PCR, the repertoire was profiled, and TCRdb retains in-frame clones only, with some absent. The sample carries approximately 140,000 clones, around 90% recorded once. The sequencing input was peripheral blood. The receptors were sampled from an older woman with active or convalescent COVID-19. The CDR3 runs from the conserved cysteine through the conserved F or W.

cdr3_aa	v_call	j_call
CASSQGLTGGYTF	TRBV4-3	TRBJ1-2
CASSFGQGARNTEAFF	TRBV5-1	TRBJ1-1
CASSLVGQGSYGYTF	TRBV5-6	TRBJ1-2
CASSFQENYGYTF	TRBV11-2	TRBJ1-2
CASSQERVDTQYF	TRBV4-1	TRBJ2-3
CATSDQDSGNTIYF	TRBV24-1	TRBJ1-3
CASSLTGLGETQYF	TRBV7-9	TRBJ2-5
CASSLVAGTPGNEQFF	TRBV5-1	TRBJ2-1
CASSPRQDRATEAFF	TRBV5-4	TRBJ1-1
CAISGGQGPDLYEQYF	TRBV10-3	TRBJ2-7
CASSVGVDSTSTDTQYF	TRBV9	TRBJ2-3
CASSGGRGNAEAFF	TRBV2	TRBJ1-1
CASSFGGANTEAFF	TRBV5-1	TRBJ1-1
CAIRGQGIAGNTIYF	TRBV10-3	TRBJ1-3
CASSLVGGQGVTEQYF	TRBV5-5	TRBJ2-7
CASSLSEFGGSIYGYTF	TRBV28	TRBJ1-2
CASSQARDTGELFF	TRBV4-3	TRBJ2-2
CASSRGRDRGNTEAFF	TRBV5-1	TRBJ1-1
CSVEEQENYGYTF	TRBV29-1	TRBJ1-2
CASSPDSATNEKLFF	TRBV18	TRBJ1-4
CASSTVTSGGDTSTDTQYF	TRBV6-2/TRBV6-3	TRBJ2-3
CASSSGGPVTRTGELFF	TRBV5-4	TRBJ2-2
CASQAYGQEAETQYF	TRBV5-5	TRBJ2-5
CASRWTGSYGYTF	TRBV28	TRBJ1-2
CASSLVGGGTEAFF	TRBV11-2	TRBJ1-1
CASTGQGRGYTF	TRBV6-5	TRBJ1-2
CASSLAGQGTYNEQFF	TRBV7-9	TRBJ2-1
CASSQRLLYNEQFF	TRBV3-1/TRBV3-2	TRBJ2-1
CASGDGRYGYTF	TRBV10-3	TRBJ1-2
CASSLWGGGEDTQYF	TRBV27	TRBJ2-3
CASSATGSANTIYF	TRBV21-1	TRBJ1-3
CASTVQANQPQHF	TRBV2	TRBJ1-5
CASSQRDRVNTEAFF	TRBV4-3	TRBJ1-1
CASQGIAKNIQYF	TRBV5-8	TRBJ2-4
CASSDPYWGRTEAFF	TRBV10-2	TRBJ1-1
CASSVGTGSLYEQYF	TRBV9	TRBJ2-7
CASSEYRAEAFF	TRBV6-1	TRBJ1-1
CASNSGTGNSPLHF	TRBV25-1	TRBJ1-6
CAWSVPTGKLFF	TRBV30	TRBJ2-2